Listed below are T cell receptor beta chains from one sample, sequenced in a study of TIL therapy for anti-PD-1-resistant metastatic lung cancer. TCRdb keeps only in-frame clones here, not all; method: immunoSEQ multiplex PCR. The sample lists about 50,000 clones; 80% to 90% were seen once. The input for sequencing was blood, taken at baseline. Source of these receptors: a person between 30 and 80 years old with non-small cell lung cancer. CDR3s include the opening cysteine and the closing phenylalanine or tryptophan. Fields, in order: V gene, J gene, D gene, clone size, CDR3 protein, CDR3 DNA. The D gene is left open where the match is weak. Expanded clones get a size class; other rows say once, few or many, or leave the size out.

TRBV6-5	TRBJ2-4	-	-	CASSYLSGTKNIQYF	TGTGCCAGCAGTTACCTTAGTGGGACCAAAAACATTCAGTACTTC
TRBV10-2	TRBJ2-6	TRBD2	-	CASSPGGGSGANVLTF	TGCGCCAGCAGCCCCGGGGGAGGGTCTGGGGCCAACGTCCTGACTTTC
TRBV20-1	TRBJ1-1	-	-	CSARSVTAAFF	TGCAGTGCTAGGTCCGTGACAGCTGCTTTCTTT
TRBV27	TRBJ1-6	TRBD1	few	CASSLSGQGFLTPLHF	TGTGCCAGCAGTTTATCGGGACAGGGTTTTTTGACACCCCTCCACTTT
TRBV2	TRBJ1-2	-	-	CASSEGGDGYTF	TGTGCCAGCAGTGAAGGAGGGGATGGCTACACCTTC
TRBV6-5	TRBJ1-1	-	-	CASSYGQPAEAFF	TGTGCCAGCAGTTACGGTCAGCCCGCTGAAGCTTTCTTT
TRBV24-1	TRBJ1-2	-	-	CATSDQRTGGLLGYTF	TGTGCCACCAGTGATCAGCGCACAGGTGGCTTGCTTGGCTACACCTTC
TRBV5-1	TRBJ2-1	-	-	CASSGSGPREQFF	TGCGCCAGCAGCGGGTCGGGGCCTCGGGAGCAGTTCTTC
TRBV5-6	TRBJ2-3	-	-	CASSSTDSRGDTQYF	TGTGCCAGCAGCTCGACCGACAGCAGGGGAGATACGCAGTATTTT
TRBV29-1	TRBJ2-2	-	-	CSVEDSRTDTGLAGELFF	TGCAGCGTTGAAGATTCACGGACGGACACTGGTCTCGCCGGGGAGCTGTTTTTT
TRBV4-3	TRBJ2-3	-	once	CASSQVQGGQDTQYF	TGCGCCAGCAGCCAGGTACAGGGGGGGCAGGATACGCAGTATTTT
TRBV18	TRBJ1-1	TRBD1	-	CASSGQGQRWRSTEAFF	TGTGCCAGCTCAGGACAGGGTCAACGGTGGAGGAGCACTGAAGCTTTCTTT
TRBV18	TRBJ2-1	TRBD2	-	CASSPGTSGVGDEQFF	TGTGCCAGCTCACCAGGGACTAGCGGGGTCGGCGATGAGCAGTTCTTC
TRBV30	TRBJ2-1	-	few	CAWRTTMGYSEQFF	TGTGCCTGGAGGACAACGATGGGGTATAGTGAGCAGTTCTTC
TRBV7-9	TRBJ2-1	TRBD1	once	CASTPTPDRGLYEQFF	TGTGCCAGCACTCCTACCCCGGACAGGGGGCTCTATGAGCAGTTCTTC
TRBV6-7	TRBJ2-7	TRBD1	-	CASRGQGISYEQYF	TGTGCCAGCAGGGGACAGGGGATCTCCTACGAGCAGTACTTC
TRBV20-1	TRBJ1-2	-	-	CSASPGRDGYTF	TGCAGTGCTAGTCCCGGGAGAGATGGCTACACCTTC
TRBV19	TRBJ1-4	-	-	CASSIFSGTNEKLFF	TGTGCCAGTAGTATATTCTCCGGGACTAATGAAAAACTGTTTTTT
TRBV13	TRBJ1-1	-	-	CASRSRGGENTEAFF	TGTGCCAGCAGGAGTCGGGGAGGGGAGAACACTGAAGCTTTCTTT
TRBV7-2	TRBJ2-1	-	once	CASSLTRNEQFF	TGTGCCAGCAGCTTGACTCGCAATGAGCAGTTCTTC
TRBV6-5	TRBJ1-5	TRBD1	few	CASSPDRDINQPQHF	TGTGCCAGCAGTCCGGACAGGGACATCAATCAGCCCCAGCATTTT
TRBV7-2	TRBJ1-6	-	-	CASSLGTRNSPLHF	TGTGCCAGCAGCTTAGGCACTCGTAATTCACCCCTCCACTTT
TRBV4-3	TRBJ2-1	-	-	CASSQDRGTYNEQFF	TGCGCCAGCAGCCAAGATCGGGGGACCTACAATGAGCAGTTCTTC